The clone carrying this TCR beta chain appeared a few times. Its antigen remains unknown. Germline-derived CDR1 and CDR2 are LGHNA and YNFKEQ. Trimming stripped 3 bases from V and 3 bases from J, with 9 bases between. The CDR3 covers 13 residues. This specimen comes from a study of shared clonotypes between healthy human individuals. Overall study findings and caveats: Estimated richness was generally greater in naive than memory subsets. Rarefaction showed that sequencing of sorted subsets was incomplete (despite large depth).

Assay used: immunoSEQ multiplex PCR; TCRdb lists only in-frame clones, some missing. The sample yields about 1.1 million clones, approximately 80% seen once. From CD4+ cells came CD45RA+ naive and CD45RA-negative memory subsets. The sample was memory CD4+ T cells from PBMCs. Subset defined: CD45RA-negative fraction. This TCR derives from a man aged 18 to 29 in good health. Some clones in this sample may be carry-over from other donors' samples. V is TRBV4-2 and J is TRBJ2-7, with D tentatively TRBD2 (6 bases). CDR3 DNA sequence: TGTGCCAGCAGCCAGGGACTCCACTACGAGCAGTACTTC. It translates to CASSQGLHYEQYF.